This T cell receptor beta chain was sequenced during a study of beta chain features in type 1 diabetes (dated by TCRdb to the late 2010s). Regarding the study in general: Mean age, gender distribution, total cell number and subset yield did not differ between patients and healthy donors. A total of 107,917,701 sorted cells were examined across all samples, and the number of cells per subset was strongly correlated with RNA yield. In the study, TCRB repertoires of sorted circulating CD4+ T cell subsets from recently diagnosed type 1 diabetes patients were compared with those of matched healthy donors. Whereas all 30 or so donors provided naive and central memory subsets, regulatory and stem cell-like memory subsets were isolated from just 8 patients and about 8 healthy donors. What the study reported, not specific to this receptor: At VDJ recombination sites, type 1 diabetes patients had fewer insertions and more deleted nucleotides, which implies abnormalities in thymic rearrangement. Naive, central memory and regulatory TCRB repertoires appeared to be more similar among patients than among healthy donors. Because cDNA was sequenced instead of genomic DNA, activated cells with high expression could be over-represented, although the groups did not differ in activation or CD3 levels. PCR might favor shorter templates, but patient and control samples were amplified and corrected together, so any skew would affect both groups equally. HLA sub-analyses involved small numbers of individuals, so any influence of HLA type on TCRB rearrangement remained unresolved. In all four CD4+ subsets, TCRB CDR3 length was moderately but significantly shorter in type 1 diabetes patients.

A single peripheral blood draw of approximately 110 mL on average was collected from each donor into heparinised tubes. Using a panel that included CD45RO, CCR7, CD25, CD127, CD95 and CD27, naive, central memory, regulatory and stem cell-like memory CD4+ T cells were sorted on a BD FACSAria II. A purity above 98% was achieved for all sorted populations. PBMCs were separated immediately by Lymphoprep density gradient centrifugation and were stained directly, without being cultured. So that batch effects would be minimized, each experiment stained and sorted samples in pairs, pairing one healthy donor with one patient. The High Capacity cDNA Reverse Transcription Kit was used to reverse transcribe all of the isolated RNA, meaning that expressed TCRB transcripts were what got sequenced. Naive, central memory and regulatory T cell samples underwent deep immunoSEQ sequencing, averaging about 3.57 million total reads per sample. Sorted cells were lysed in RLT buffer and RNA was extracted with DNase-treated RNeasy Micro or Mini kits, depending on cell number. To prevent cross-contamination, every cell subset was processed on its own, while patient and healthy donor samples were processed together. The immunoSEQ multiplex PCR was used to amplify TCRB sequences from cDNA, yielding 87-bp fragments that span the CDR3 region. Amplicons were sequenced on the Illumina HiSeq platform. Regarding the original processing steps: Synthetic template baselines were used to correct PCR bias computationally, reads within Hamming distance 2 were collapsed, and singletons that could not be merged were discarded. By aligning reads against IMGT, V, D and J genes, CDR3 length, and insertions or deletions at six rearrangement sites were assigned. Within each subset, clonotype counts were normalized to sorted cell number, and only after that were true diversity and Gini coefficients computed with the tcR R package. Repertoire sharing was quantified using the overlap coefficient calculated on TCRB nucleotide sequences. TCRdb provides this immuneACCESS table in a form limited to in-frame rearrangements. Some clones are lacking; in checked studies, under half of them reflect an unresolved V gene, and why the rest are absent is not known. D and trimming come from the DNA, and the V and J calls and clone size come from that table. For this sample there are about 240,000 clones; around a quarter appear just once. The top ten hold approximately 4% of the sample.

Of note for this clone: This clone's antigen is unknown. One base away there is no much larger clone; base qualities are not given.

The sequencing sample was made of central memory CD4+ T cells from blood. The receptor was derived from a man aged 25-45 years in good health.

For the CDR3, the sequence is CASSLGLGGLIRETQYF. Here is the DNA: TGTGCCAGCAGCTTAGGTCTTGGGGGGCTCATTAGGGAGACCCAGTACTTC. The chain couples TRBV7-6 to TRBJ2-5; the D gene is perhaps TRBD1 or TRBD2, as each covers 6 bases. The junction carries 20 bases between V and J, which are trimmed by 1 base and 5 bases respectively. The CDR3 runs 17 amino acids, cysteine and phenylalanine included. Solely the CDR3 DNA is kept, with 51 bases framed from the first base. Via the germline V gene, CDR1 is SGHVS and CDR2 FNYEAQ.